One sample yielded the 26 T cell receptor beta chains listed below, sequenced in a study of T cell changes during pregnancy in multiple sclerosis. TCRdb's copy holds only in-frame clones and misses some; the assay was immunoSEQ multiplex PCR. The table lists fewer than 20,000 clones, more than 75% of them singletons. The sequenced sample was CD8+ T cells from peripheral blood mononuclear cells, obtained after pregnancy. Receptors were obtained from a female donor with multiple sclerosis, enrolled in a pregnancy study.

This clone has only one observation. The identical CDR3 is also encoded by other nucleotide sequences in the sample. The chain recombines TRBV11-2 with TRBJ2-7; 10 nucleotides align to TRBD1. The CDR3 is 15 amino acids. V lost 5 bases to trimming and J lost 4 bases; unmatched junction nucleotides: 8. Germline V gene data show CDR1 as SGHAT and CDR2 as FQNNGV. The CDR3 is CASSRGTGEGYEQYF. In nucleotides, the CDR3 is TGTGCCAGCAGCCGAGGGACAGGGGAGGGGTACGAGCAGTACTTC.

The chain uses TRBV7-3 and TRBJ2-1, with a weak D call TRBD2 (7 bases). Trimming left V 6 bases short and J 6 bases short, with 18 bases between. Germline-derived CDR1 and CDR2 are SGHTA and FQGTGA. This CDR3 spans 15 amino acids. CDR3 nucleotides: TGTGCCAGCAGTCTGACGGGGGGCCCCGGCAATGAGCAGTTCTTC. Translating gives CASSLTGGPGNEQFF. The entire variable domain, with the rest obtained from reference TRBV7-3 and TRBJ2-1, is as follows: GAGVSQTPSNKVTEKGKYVELRCDPISGHTALYWYRQSLGQGPEFLIYFQGTGAADDSGLPNDRFFAVRPEGSVSTLKIQRTERGDSAVYLCASSLTGGPGNEQFFGPGTRLTVL.

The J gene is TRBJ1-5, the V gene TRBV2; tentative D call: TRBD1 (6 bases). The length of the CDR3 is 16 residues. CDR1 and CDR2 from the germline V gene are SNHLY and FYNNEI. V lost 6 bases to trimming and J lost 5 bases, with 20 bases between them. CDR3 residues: CASSGGEGVLHQPQHF. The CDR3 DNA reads TGTGCCAGCAGCGGAGGGGAGGGGGTGTTGCATCAGCCCCAGCATTTT.

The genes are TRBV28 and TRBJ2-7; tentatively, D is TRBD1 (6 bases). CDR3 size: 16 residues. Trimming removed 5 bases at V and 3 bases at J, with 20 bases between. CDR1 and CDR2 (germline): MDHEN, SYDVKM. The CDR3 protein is CASSQRFTGHVYEQYF. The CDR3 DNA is TGTGCCAGCAGTCAGCGGTTTACGGGACACGTCTACGAGCAGTACTTC. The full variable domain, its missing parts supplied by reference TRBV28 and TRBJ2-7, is DVKVTQSSRYLVKRTGEKVFLECVQDMDHENMFWYRQDPGLGLRLIYFSYDVKMKEKGDIPEGYSVSREKKERFSLILESASTNQTSMYLCASSQRFTGHVYEQYFGPGTRLTVT.

The CDR3 coding sequence is TGTGCCAGTAGTATCCTGCGGGATTACAATGAGCAGTTCTTC. This codes for CASSILRDYNEQFF. The chain combines TRBV19 with TRBJ2-1, with D possibly TRBD2 on 6 matching bases. Germline lookup yields CDR1 LNHDA and CDR2 SQIVND (reference sequence). The CDR3 totals 14 residues. V was cut by 3 bases and J by 4 bases, with 10 bases left in between. Looking up the rest from reference TRBV19 and TRBJ2-1 gives the full variable domain: DGGITQSPKYLFRKEGQNVTLSCEQNLNHDAMYWYRQDPGQGLRLIYYSQIVNDFQKGDIAEGYSVSREKKESFPLTVTSAQKNPTAFYLCASSILRDYNEQFFGPGTRLTVL.

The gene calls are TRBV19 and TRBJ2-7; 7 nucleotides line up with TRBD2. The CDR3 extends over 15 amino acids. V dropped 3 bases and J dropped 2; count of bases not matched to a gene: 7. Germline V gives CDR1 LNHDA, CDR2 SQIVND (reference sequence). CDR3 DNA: TGTGCCAGTAGTATTACAGCGGGGAGCACCTACGAGCAGTACTTC. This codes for CASSITAGSTYEQYF. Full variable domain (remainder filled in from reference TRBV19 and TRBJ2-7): DGGITQSPKYLFRKEGQNVTLSCEQNLNHDAMYWYRQDPGQGLRLIYYSQIVNDFQKGDIAEGYSVSREKKESFPLTVTSAQKNPTAFYLCASSITAGSTYEQYFGPGTRLTVT.

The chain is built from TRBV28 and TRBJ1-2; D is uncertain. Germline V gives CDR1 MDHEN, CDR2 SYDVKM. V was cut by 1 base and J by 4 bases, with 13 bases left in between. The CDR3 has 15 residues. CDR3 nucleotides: TGTGCCAGCAGTTTATCCCAGGATCGTCTCTATGGCTACACCTTC. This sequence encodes CASSLSQDRLYGYTF.

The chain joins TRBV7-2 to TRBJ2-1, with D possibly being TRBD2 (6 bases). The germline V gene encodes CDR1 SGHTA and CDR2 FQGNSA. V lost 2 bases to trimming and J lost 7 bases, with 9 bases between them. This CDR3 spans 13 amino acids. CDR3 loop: CASSLSGENEQFF. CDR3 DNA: TGTGCCAGCAGCTTATCGGGGGAAAATGAGCAGTTCTTC.

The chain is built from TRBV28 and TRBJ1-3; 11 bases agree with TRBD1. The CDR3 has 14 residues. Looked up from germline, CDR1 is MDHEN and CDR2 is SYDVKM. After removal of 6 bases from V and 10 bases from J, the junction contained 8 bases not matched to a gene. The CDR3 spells CASSQRTGGTTIYF. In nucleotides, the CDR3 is TGTGCCAGCAGCCAGAGGACAGGGGGCACGACCATATATTTT.

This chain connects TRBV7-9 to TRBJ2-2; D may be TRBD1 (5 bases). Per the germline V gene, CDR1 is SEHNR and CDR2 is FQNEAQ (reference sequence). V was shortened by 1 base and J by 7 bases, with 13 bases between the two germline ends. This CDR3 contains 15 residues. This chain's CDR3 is CASSLVQGDDGELFF. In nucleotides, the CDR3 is TGTGCCAGCAGCTTAGTGCAGGGCGACGACGGGGAGCTGTTTTTT.

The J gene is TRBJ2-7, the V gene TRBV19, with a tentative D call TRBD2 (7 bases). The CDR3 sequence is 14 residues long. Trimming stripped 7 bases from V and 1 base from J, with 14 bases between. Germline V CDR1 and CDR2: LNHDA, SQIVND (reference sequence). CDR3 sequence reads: CASTGGQGSYEQYF. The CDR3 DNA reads TGTGCCAGTACCGGGGGGCAGGGGTCCTACGAGCAGTACTTC. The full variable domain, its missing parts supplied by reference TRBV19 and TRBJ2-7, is DGGITQSPKYLFRKEGQNVTLSCEQNLNHDAMYWYRQDPGQGLRLIYYSQIVNDFQKGDIAEGYSVSREKKESFPLTVTSAQKNPTAFYLCASTGGQGSYEQYFGPGTRLTVT.

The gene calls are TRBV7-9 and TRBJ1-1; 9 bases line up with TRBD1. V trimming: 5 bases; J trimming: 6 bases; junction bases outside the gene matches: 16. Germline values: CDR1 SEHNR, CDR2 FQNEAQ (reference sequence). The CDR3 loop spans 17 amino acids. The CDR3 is CASSPRSSTGGGAEAFF. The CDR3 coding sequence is TGTGCCAGCAGCCCACGAAGCTCGACAGGGGGAGGCGCTGAAGCTTTCTTT.

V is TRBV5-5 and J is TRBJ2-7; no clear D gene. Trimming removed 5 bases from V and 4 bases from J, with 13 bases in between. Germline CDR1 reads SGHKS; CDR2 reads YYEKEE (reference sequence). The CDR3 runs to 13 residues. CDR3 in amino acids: CASRGVRLYEQYF. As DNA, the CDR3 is TGTGCCAGCAGGGGCGTACGTCTATACGAGCAGTACTTC.

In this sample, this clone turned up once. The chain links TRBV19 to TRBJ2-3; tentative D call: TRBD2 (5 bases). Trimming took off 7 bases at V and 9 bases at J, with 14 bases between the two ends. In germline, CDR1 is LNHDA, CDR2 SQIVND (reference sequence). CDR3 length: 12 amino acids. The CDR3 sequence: CASMRRPLTQYF. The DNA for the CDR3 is TGTGCCAGTATGCGGAGGCCATTGACGCAGTATTTT. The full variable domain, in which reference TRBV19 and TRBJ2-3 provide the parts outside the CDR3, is DGGITQSPKYLFRKEGQNVTLSCEQNLNHDAMYWYRQDPGQGLRLIYYSQIVNDFQKGDIAEGYSVSREKKESFPLTVTSAQKNPTAFYLCASMRRPLTQYFGPGTRLTVL.

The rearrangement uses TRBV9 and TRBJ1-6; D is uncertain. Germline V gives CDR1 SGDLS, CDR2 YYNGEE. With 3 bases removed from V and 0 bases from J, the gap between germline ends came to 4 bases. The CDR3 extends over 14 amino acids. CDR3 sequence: CASSESSYNSPLHF. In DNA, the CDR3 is TGTGCCAGCAGCGAGAGCTCCTATAATTCACCCCTCCACTTT.

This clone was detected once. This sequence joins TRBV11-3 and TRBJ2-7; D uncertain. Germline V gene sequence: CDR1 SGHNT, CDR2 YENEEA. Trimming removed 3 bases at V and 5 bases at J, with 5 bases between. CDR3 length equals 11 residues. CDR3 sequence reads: CASSLSNEQYF. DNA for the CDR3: TGTGCCAGCAGCTTGAGCAACGAGCAGTACTTC.

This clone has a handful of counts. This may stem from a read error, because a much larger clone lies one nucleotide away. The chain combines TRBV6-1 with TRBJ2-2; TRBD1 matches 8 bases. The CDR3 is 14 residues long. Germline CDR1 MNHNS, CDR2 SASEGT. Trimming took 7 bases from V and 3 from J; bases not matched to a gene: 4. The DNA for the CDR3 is TGTGCCAGCATGGAGACAGGGGACACCGGGGAGCTGTTTTTT. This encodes CASMETGDTGELFF.

CDR3 residues: CASSFTAGEYNEQFF. CDR3 nucleotide sequence: TGTGCCAGCAGTTTTACGGCGGGGGAATACAATGAGCAGTTCTTC. The rearrangement uses TRBV27 and TRBJ2-1; the match to TRBD2 covers 7 bases. V lost 3 bases, J lost 4 bases, and 6 bases stayed unmatched. The CDR3 length is 15 residues. CDR1 and CDR2 from the germline V gene are MNHEY and SMNVEV (reference sequence).

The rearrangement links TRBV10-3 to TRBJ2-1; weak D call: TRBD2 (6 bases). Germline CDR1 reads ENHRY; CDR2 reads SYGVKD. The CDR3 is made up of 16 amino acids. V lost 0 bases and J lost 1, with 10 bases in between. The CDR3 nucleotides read TGTGCCATCAGTGAGTCCCGGGGAGGATCCTACAATGAGCAGTTCTTC. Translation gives CAISESRGGSYNEQFF.

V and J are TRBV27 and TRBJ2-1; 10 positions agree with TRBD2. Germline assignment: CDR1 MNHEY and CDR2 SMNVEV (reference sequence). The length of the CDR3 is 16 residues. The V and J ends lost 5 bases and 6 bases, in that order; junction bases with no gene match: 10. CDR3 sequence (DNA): TGTGCCAGCAGTAGACCCGGGACTAGCGACTCCAATGAGCAGTTCTTC. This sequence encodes CASSRPGTSDSNEQFF.

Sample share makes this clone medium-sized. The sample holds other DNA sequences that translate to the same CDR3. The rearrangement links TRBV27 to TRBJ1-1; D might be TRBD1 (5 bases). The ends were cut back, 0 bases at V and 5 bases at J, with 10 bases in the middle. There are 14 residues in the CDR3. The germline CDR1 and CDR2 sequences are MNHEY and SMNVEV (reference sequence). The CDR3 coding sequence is TGTGCCAGCAGTTTATCAAGGGGAGGAACTGAAGCTTTCTTT. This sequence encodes CASSLSRGGTEAFF.

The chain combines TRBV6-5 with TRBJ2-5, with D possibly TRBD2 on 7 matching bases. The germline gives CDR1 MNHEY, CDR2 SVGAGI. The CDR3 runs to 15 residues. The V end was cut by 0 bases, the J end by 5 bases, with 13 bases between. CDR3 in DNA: TGTGCCAGCAGTTACTCAGGGGGGGGGCTGGAGACCCAGTACTTC. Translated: CASSYSGGGLETQYF.

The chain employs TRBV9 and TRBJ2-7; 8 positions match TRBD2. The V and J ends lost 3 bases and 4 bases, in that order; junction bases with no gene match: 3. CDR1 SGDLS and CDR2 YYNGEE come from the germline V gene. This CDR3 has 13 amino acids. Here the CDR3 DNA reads TGTGCCAGCAGCGAAGGACTAGCTTACGAGCAGTACTTC. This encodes CASSEGLAYEQYF. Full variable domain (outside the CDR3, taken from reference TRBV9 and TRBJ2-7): DSGVTQTPKHLITATGQRVTLRCSPRSGDLSVYWYQQSLDQGLQFLIQYYNGEERAKGNILERFSAQQFPDLHSELNLSSLELGDSALYFCASSEGLAYEQYFGPGTRLTVT.

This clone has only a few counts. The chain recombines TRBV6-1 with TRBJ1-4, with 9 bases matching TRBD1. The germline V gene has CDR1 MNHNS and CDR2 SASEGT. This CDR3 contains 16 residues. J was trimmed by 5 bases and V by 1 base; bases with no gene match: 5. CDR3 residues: CASSEGGGQGNEKLFF. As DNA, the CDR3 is TGTGCCAGCAGTGAAGGGGGAGGACAGGGGAATGAAAAACTGTTTTTT.

The CDR3 coding sequence is TGTGCCAGTAGTATAGATATCGAGGAGGGAATGAACACTGAAGCTTTCTTT. Its translation: CASSIDIEEGMNTEAFF. This chain links TRBV19 with TRBJ1-1; D is ambiguous. The germline V and J ends were trimmed by 0 bases and 0 bases, with 14 bases remaining between them. The germline CDR1 and CDR2 sequences are LNHDA and SQIVND (reference sequence). The CDR3 consists of 17 residues.

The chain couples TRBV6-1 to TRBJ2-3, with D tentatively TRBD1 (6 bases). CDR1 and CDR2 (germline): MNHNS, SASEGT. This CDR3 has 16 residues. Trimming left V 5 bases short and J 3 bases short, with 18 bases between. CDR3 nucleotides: TGTGCCAGCAGTAAAGGGACAATGAAGCTTACAGATACGCAGTATTTT. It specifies CASSKGTMKLTDTQYF.